This is a list of T cell receptor beta chains from one sample in a study of blood T cell repertoires in COVID-19. TCRdb keeps only in-frame clones here, not all; method: immunoSEQ multiplex PCR. This repertoire shows fewer than 350,000 clones, approximately 91% found once; its top ten account for about 8.5%. The sample taken for sequencing was peripheral blood. All receptors derive from a man younger than 30 with active or convalescent COVID-19. CDR3s include the opening cysteine and the closing phenylalanine or tryptophan. D genes are given only for firm matches. Clone size is shown for a subset of rows, as once, few, many or a class of expanded clone.

CDR3aa	CDR3nt	len	d_gene	j_gene	abundance	v_gene
CASSYSSSYNSPLHF	TGTGCCAGCAGTTACTCCAGCTCCTATAATTCACCCCTCCACTTT	15	-	TRBJ1-6	-	TRBV6-5
CASSPPLVAKNIQYF	TGTGCCAGCTCACCACCCTTAGTAGCCAAAAACATTCAGTACTTC	15	-	TRBJ2-4	-	TRBV18
CASSQGAGQAPYEQYF	TGCGCCAGCAGCCAAGGCGCCGGACAGGCCCCCTACGAGCAGTACTTC	16	TRBD1	TRBJ2-7	once	TRBV4-1
CASSQAVSGAYEQYF	TGCGCCAGCAGCCAAGCGGTTAGCGGGGCCTACGAGCAGTACTTC	15	TRBD2	TRBJ2-7	once	TRBV4-1
CASSEVGREVVSPLHF	TGTGCCAGCAGTGAAGTTGGCAGGGAGGTCGTTTCACCCCTCCACTTT	16	-	TRBJ1-6	-	TRBV2
CASSLTGLQETQYF	TGTGCCAGCAGCTTGACAGGACTCCAAGAGACCCAGTACTTC	14	-	TRBJ2-5	-	TRBV7-9
CASSFGPLAGGQETQYF	TGTGCCAGCAGCTTTGGACCCCTGGCGGGGGGCCAAGAGACCCAGTACTTC	17	TRBD2	TRBJ2-5	-	TRBV7-9
CASSLQGGAGELFF	TGTGCCAGCAGCTTACAGGGAGGGGCCGGGGAGCTGTTTTTT	14	TRBD2	TRBJ2-2	-	TRBV7-3
CASSPDRDYYEQYF	TGCGCCAGCAGCCCGGACAGGGATTATTACGAGCAGTACTTC	14	TRBD1	TRBJ2-7	-	TRBV5-1
CASSSGQVSNEKLFF	TGTGCCAGCAGCTCCGGACAGGTCTCTAATGAAAAACTGTTTTTT	15	TRBD1	TRBJ1-4	-	TRBV5-8
CASSATDRINTEAFF	TGTGCCAGCAGCGCCACAGACAGAATAAACACTGAAGCTTTCTTT	15	-	TRBJ1-1	-	TRBV9
CASGLAGLYEQYF	TGTGCCAGTGGACTAGCGGGGCTTTACGAGCAGTACTTC	13	TRBD2	TRBJ2-7	-	TRBV6-5
CATSREPALAGGTDTQYF	TGTGCCACCAGCAGAGAACCGGCTTTAGCGGGGGGCACAGATACGCAGTATTTT	18	TRBD2	TRBJ2-3	-	TRBV15
CASRDRRNQPQHF	TGTGCCAGCCGGGACAGAAGAAATCAGCCCCAGCATTTT	13	TRBD1	TRBJ1-5	once	TRBV19
CASSQDVFGTEFQILNTGELFF	TGTGCCAGCAGCCAAGATGTTTTCGGGACAGAGTTCCAGATCCTGAACACCGGGGAGCTGTTTTTT	22	TRBD1	TRBJ2-2	-	TRBV3-1/TRBV3-2
CSASTGREAFF	TGCAGTGCTAGTACCGGGAGGGAAGCTTTCTTT	11	-	TRBJ1-1	once	TRBV20-1
CASRRARANTEAFF	TGTGCCAGCAGGAGGGCGAGGGCGAACACTGAAGCTTTCTTT	14	-	TRBJ1-1	once	TRBV2
CASSSGGAGTYEQYF	TGTGCCAGCAGCTCCGGGGGGGCAGGAACCTACGAGCAGTACTTC	15	TRBD2	TRBJ2-7	-	TRBV5-4
CASSHLIAGVSTDTQYF	TGCGCCAGCAGCCACCTCATAGCGGGGGTGAGCACAGATACGCAGTATTTT	17	TRBD2	TRBJ2-3	-	TRBV4-1
CSASARYGYTF	TGCAGTGCTAGTGCCCGCTATGGCTACACCTTC	11	-	TRBJ1-2	-	TRBV20-1
CASSPGTSGGYEQYF	TGTGCCAGCAGTCCTGGGACTAGCGGGGGCTACGAGCAGTACTTC	15	TRBD2	TRBJ2-7	-	TRBV27
CASSAGVVYGYTF	TGTGCCAGCAGCGCAGGGGTGGTCTATGGCTACACCTTC	13	-	TRBJ1-2	-	TRBV25-1
CASSLGQGEIYEQYF	TGTGCCAGCAGCTTGGGACAGGGTGAAATCTACGAGCAGTACTTC	15	TRBD1	TRBJ2-7	-	TRBV11-2
CSVEDPVEAFF	TGCAGCGTTGAAGATCCGGTGGAAGCTTTCTTT	11	-	TRBJ1-1	-	TRBV29-1
CASSLDQNTEAFF	TGCGCCAGCAGCTTGGATCAGAACACTGAAGCTTTCTTT	13	-	TRBJ1-1	-	TRBV5-1
CASSQGAFNQPQHF	TGCGCCAGCAGCCAAGGGGCTTTTAATCAGCCCCAGCATTTT	14	-	TRBJ1-5	-	TRBV4-3
CATSSTQGAKNIQYF	TGTGCCACCAGCAGTACCCAGGGGGCCAAAAACATTCAGTACTTC	15	-	TRBJ2-4	-	TRBV15
CASSESNAGGDVDTQYF	TGCGCCAGCAGTGAGTCGAATGCGGGGGGGGATGTAGATACGCAGTATTTT	17	TRBD2	TRBJ2-3	few	TRBV10-1
CASSAGQTNSPLHF	TGTGCCAGTAGTGCGGGACAGACAAATTCACCCCTCCACTTT	14	TRBD1	TRBJ1-6	-	TRBV19
CASSTVETGAGYTF	TGTGCCAGTAGTACGGTCGAGACAGGGGCTGGCTACACCTTC	14	TRBD1	TRBJ1-2	-	TRBV19
CASSLSGTVTEAFF	TGTGCCAGCAGCTTAAGCGGGACAGTCACTGAAGCTTTCTTT	14	TRBD1	TRBJ1-1	-	TRBV7-3
CASSPTEGAVYGYTF	TGTGCCAGCTCACCAACCGAGGGGGCGGTCTATGGCTACACCTTC	15	TRBD1	TRBJ1-2	-	TRBV18
CASSQSEAGLQETQYF	TGTGCCAGCAGCCAATCGGAGGCCGGCCTTCAAGAGACCCAGTACTTC	16	-	TRBJ2-5	-	TRBV16
CASSLDPSESYEQYF	TGTGCCAGCAGCTTAGACCCGTCTGAGTCCTACGAGCAGTACTTC	15	-	TRBJ2-7	-	TRBV7-6
CASSQGDGGGYNEQFF	TGTGCCAGCAGCCAAGGTGACGGGGGGGGCTACAATGAGCAGTTCTTC	16	TRBD2	TRBJ2-1	-	TRBV4-2
CASMGKGAGELFF	TGTGCCAGCATGGGAAAGGGGGCCGGGGAGCTGTTTTTT	13	-	TRBJ2-2	-	TRBV7-9
CASTRLGGQPSSYEQYF	TGCGCCAGCACCCGGCTCGGGGGTCAACCGAGCTCCTACGAGCAGTACTTC	17	-	TRBJ2-7	-	TRBV5-1
CASSLYGGGALFDNEQFF	TGTGCCAGCAGCTTGTATGGCGGGGGGGCTCTATTTGACAATGAGCAGTTCTTC	18	TRBD2	TRBJ2-1	-	TRBV5-5
CASGLGGHGWVEAFF	TGTGCTAGTGGTTTGGGGGGACACGGGTGGGTTGAAGCTTTCTTT	15	-	TRBJ1-1	-	TRBV12-5
CASSRDRDSTYEQYF	TGTGCCAGCAGTCGAGACCGGGACAGCACTTACGAGCAGTACTTC	15	TRBD1	TRBJ2-7	once	TRBV6-5
CASSFLLVSENEQFF	TGTGCCAGCAGCTTTCTTTTAGTAAGTGAGAATGAGCAGTTCTTC	15	-	TRBJ2-1	once	TRBV7-9
CASSSVNTEAFF	TGTGCCAGCAGCTCGGTGAACACTGAAGCTTTCTTT	12	-	TRBJ1-1	-	TRBV7-9
CASSPSGVRGQPQHF	TGTGCCAGCTCACCCTCGGGGGTTAGGGGCCAGCCCCAGCATTTT	15	-	TRBJ1-5	-	TRBV18
CASSYSSQVYFDQPQHF	TGTGCCAGCAGTTACTCGAGCCAGGTTTATTTTGATCAGCCCCAGCATTTT	17	-	TRBJ1-5	-	TRBV6-2/TRBV6-3
CASSVSGNTEAFF	TGTGCCAGCAGTGTATCGGGGAACACTGAAGCTTTCTTT	13	-	TRBJ1-1	-	TRBV2
CASSPDRVGEQYF	TGTGCCAGCAGTCCAGACAGAGTGGGGGAGCAGTACTTC	13	-	TRBJ2-7	-	TRBV9
CASSGEDFGTGPEQYF	TGTGCCAGCAGTGGAGAAGACTTTGGGACAGGGCCCGAGCAGTACTTC	16	TRBD1	TRBJ2-7	-	TRBV2